The 5 T cell receptor beta chains below come from one sample, sequenced in a study of blood T cell repertoires in COVID-19. The table came from immunoSEQ multiplex PCR; TCRdb's copy has only in-frame clones and leaves some out. The table lists fewer than 700,000 clones, approximately 91% of them singletons. The sample was peripheral blood. The receptors come from a woman in her forties or fifties with COVID-19, enrolled during active disease.

The rearrangement joins TRBV6-5 to TRBJ2-3, with TRBD2 matching over 12 bases. The V gene end was trimmed by 8 bases and the J gene end by 4 bases; junction bases not matched to a gene: 4. This CDR3 comprises 14 residues. Germline CDR1 is MNHEY and CDR2 is SVGAGI. The CDR3: CASLTSGGADTQYF. The DNA for the CDR3 is TGTGCCAGCCTGACTAGCGGGGGAGCAGATACGCAGTATTTT.

The chain links TRBV9 to TRBJ1-1, with a tentative D call TRBD1 (5 bases). The CDR3 is made up of 14 amino acids. V lost 0 bases to trimming and J lost 4 bases, with 10 bases between them. Germline V lookup: CDR1 SGDLS, CDR2 YYNGEE. The DNA of the CDR3 is TGTGCCAGCAGCGTAGCCGGGGGGACCACTGAAGCTTTCTTT. This encodes CASSVAGGTTEAFF.

This clone appeared once. CDR3 DNA: TGTGCCAGTAGTACCCCCCGGGGCACTGAAGCTTTCTTT. Translated: CASSTPRGTEAFF. The gene calls are TRBV19 and TRBJ1-1; D gene unclear. This CDR3 is built from 13 residues. The V end lost 4 bases, the J end lost 4 bases, and 10 bases lay between the germline ends. CDR1 is LNHDA, CDR2 SQIVND, per germline (reference sequence).

The rearrangement uses TRBV3-1 (or the pseudogene TRBV3-2) and TRBJ2-7; possible D gene TRBD2, 5 bases. The germline gives CDR1 LGHDT, CDR2 YNNKEL (reference sequence). V was shortened by 10 bases and J by 3 bases, with 10 bases between the two germline ends. The CDR3 covers 11 residues. CDR3 loop: CATGLGYEQYF. The CDR3 nucleotides are TGTGCCACCGGACTCGGCTACGAGCAGTACTTC.

V and J are TRBV5-1 and TRBJ2-2; D gene unclear. The CDR3 totals 14 residues. V was clipped by 4 bases and J by 4 bases, with 11 bases between them. Germline V CDR1 and CDR2: SGHRS, YFSETQ. This chain's CDR3 is CASSPTESTGELFF. Here the CDR3 DNA reads TGCGCCAGCAGCCCAACCGAGAGCACCGGGGAGCTGTTTTTT.